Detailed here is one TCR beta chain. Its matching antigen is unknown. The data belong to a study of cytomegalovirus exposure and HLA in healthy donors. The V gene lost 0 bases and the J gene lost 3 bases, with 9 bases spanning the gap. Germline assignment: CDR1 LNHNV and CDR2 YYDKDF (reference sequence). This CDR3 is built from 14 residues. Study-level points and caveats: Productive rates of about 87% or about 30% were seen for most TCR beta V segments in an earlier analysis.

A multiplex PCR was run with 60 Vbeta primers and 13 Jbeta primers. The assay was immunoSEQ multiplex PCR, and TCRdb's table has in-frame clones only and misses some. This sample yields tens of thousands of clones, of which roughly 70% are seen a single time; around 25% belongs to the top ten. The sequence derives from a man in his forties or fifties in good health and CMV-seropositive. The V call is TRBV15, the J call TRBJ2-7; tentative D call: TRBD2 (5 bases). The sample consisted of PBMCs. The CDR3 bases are TGTGCCACCAGCAGAGATCTGGCGGGCTACGAGCAGTACTTC. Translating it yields CATSRDLAGYEQYF.